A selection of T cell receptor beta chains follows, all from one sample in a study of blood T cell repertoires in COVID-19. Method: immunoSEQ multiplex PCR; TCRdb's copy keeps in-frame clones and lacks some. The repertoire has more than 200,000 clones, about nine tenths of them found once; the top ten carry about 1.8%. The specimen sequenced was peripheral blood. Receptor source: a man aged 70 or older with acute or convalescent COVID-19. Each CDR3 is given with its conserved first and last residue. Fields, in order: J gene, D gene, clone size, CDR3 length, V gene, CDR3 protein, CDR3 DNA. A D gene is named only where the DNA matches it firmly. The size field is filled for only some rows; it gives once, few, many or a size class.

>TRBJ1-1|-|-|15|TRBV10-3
CAISESQMLNTEAFF
TGTGCCATCAGTGAGTCGCAGATGTTGAACACTGAAGCTTTCTTT
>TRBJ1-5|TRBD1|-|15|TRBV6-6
CASSYREGAFQPQHF
TGTGCCAGCAGTTACCGCGAGGGGGCGTTTCAGCCCCAGCATTTT
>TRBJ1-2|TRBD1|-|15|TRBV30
CAWAPGQGAGYGYTF
TGTGCCTGGGCACCGGGACAGGGGGCAGGGTATGGCTACACCTTC
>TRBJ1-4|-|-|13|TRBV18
CASSKQVDEKLFF
TGTGCCAGCTCCAAGCAGGTGGATGAAAAACTGTTTTTT
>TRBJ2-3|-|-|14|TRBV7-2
CASSLRSSTDTQYF
TGTGCCAGCAGCCTGCGAAGTAGCACAGATACGCAGTATTTT
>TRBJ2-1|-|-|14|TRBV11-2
CASSFSSSYNEQFF
TGTGCCAGCAGCTTTTCCAGCTCCTACAATGAGCAGTTCTTC
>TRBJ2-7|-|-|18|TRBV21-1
CASSKERSTSGSHHEQYF
TGTGCCAGCAGCAAAGAGCGGTCGACTAGCGGGAGTCACCACGAGCAGTACTTC
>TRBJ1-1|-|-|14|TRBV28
CASRRAGVNTEAFF
TGTGCCAGCAGACGGGCAGGGGTTAACACTGAAGCTTTCTTT
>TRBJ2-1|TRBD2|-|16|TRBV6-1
CASSEQSLAGGNEQFF
TGTGCCAGCAGTGAACAGTCGCTAGCGGGAGGCAATGAGCAGTTCTTC
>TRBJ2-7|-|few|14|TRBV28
CATTPTGSHYEQYF
TGTGCCACCACTCCTACAGGATCCCACTACGAGCAGTACTTC
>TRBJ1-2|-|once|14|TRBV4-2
CASSYFGQHYGYTF
TGTGCCAGCAGCTATTTTGGACAGCACTATGGCTACACCTTC
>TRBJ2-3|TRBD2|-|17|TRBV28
CASSSFLAGGSTDTQYF
TGTGCCAGCAGTTCCTTCCTAGCGGGGGGGAGCACAGATACGCAGTATTTT
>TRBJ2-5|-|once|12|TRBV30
CAWREGGETQYF
TGTGCCTGGAGGGAGGGCGGAGAGACCCAGTACTTC
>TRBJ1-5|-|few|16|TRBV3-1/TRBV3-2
CASSQAWGTGSQPQHF
TGTGCCAGCAGCCAAGCCTGGGGGACTGGTAGTCAGCCCCAGCATTTT
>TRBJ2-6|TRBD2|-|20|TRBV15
CATSRDGRASGRAGANVLTF
TGTGCCACCAGCAGAGATGGAAGGGCTAGCGGGAGGGCTGGGGCCAACGTCCTGACTTTC
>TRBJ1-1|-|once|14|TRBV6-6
CASSFTGIGTEAFF
TGTGCCAGCAGTTTTACAGGGATAGGCACTGAAGCTTTCTTT
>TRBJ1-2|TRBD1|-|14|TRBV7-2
CASSSSYRGTGYTF
TGTGCCAGCAGCTCCAGCTACAGGGGGACTGGCTACACCTTC
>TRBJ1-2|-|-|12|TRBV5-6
CASSLLGAGYTF
TGTGCCAGCAGCTTGCTGGGAGCCGGCTACACCTTC
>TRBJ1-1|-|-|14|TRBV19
CASSMSRGNTEAFF
TGTGCCAGTAGTATGAGTAGGGGGAACACTGAAGCTTTCTTT